Sequencing of this T cell receptor (beta chain) was carried out in a study of HIV-infected patients and healthy controls. Reverse transcription used roughly 450 ng RNA and constant-region primers for alpha and beta. Using multiplexing indices, alpha and beta chain libraries were generated apart by chain-specific third strand synthesis. Via MiXCR, TCRdb re-called the 5' RACE reads, giving one row per CDR3 protein. The sample holds approximately 15,000 distinct CDR3 sequences; less than 15% are singletons and the top ten take approximately 42%. In regard to this clonotype: The antigen is unknown.

Study observations and caveats: CMV-associated CDR3s mostly grew nonsignificantly during therapy, while HIV-associated CDR3s declined significantly.

Follow-up blood was drawn about 14 weeks, roughly three months, after antiretroviral therapy began. Whole blood was used without fractionation, so all unsorted peripheral T cells were included. The CDR3 consists of 14 residues. Trimming left V 1 base short and J 6 bases short, with 15 bases between. Germline CDR1 and CDR2: DFQATT and SNEGSKA (reference sequence). Material: blood, obtained during antiretroviral therapy. This chain links TRBV20-1 with TRBJ1-1; D gene ambiguous. This receptor was taken from an adult with HIV infection. The donor label of this sample is uncertain. CDR3 nucleotide sequence: TGCAGTGCTAGAGTCACCCCTATTGGCGCTGAAGCTTTCTTT. This sequence encodes CSARVTPIGAEAFF.